The 18 T cell receptor beta chains presented below share a single source sample, sequenced in a study of blood T cells in healthy people across ages (dated by TCRdb to about 2015). Libraries were built with 5' RACE. This sample was sequenced with an Illumina HiSeq 2500. The second PCR ran for about 6 to 12 cycles and used a J-beta primer mix along with a sample-barcoded 5' primer. The public reads were reprocessed in TCRdb via fastp at Q25 and MiXCR, keeping in-frame beta chains. Each record represents a unique CDR3 protein, reported with the most common genes and DNA among its rows. In this sample the table shows 710,000 or so distinct CDR3 sequences, 32% of which occur a single time. Roughly 15% of the sample comes from the top ten. Specimen: blood. These receptors were obtained from a woman of 80 years or more in good health. Donor details come from another sample of the same person, matched by shared clones.

This clonotype was seen once. The gene calls are TRBV10-1 and TRBJ2-5; a possible D gene is TRBD2 (5 bases). Germline values: CDR1 WNHNN, CDR2 SYGVQD (reference sequence). The CDR3 is 14 amino acids. Trimming cost V 0 bases and J 5 bases, with 10 bases left between them. The CDR3 nucleotides read TGCGCCAGCAGTGAGTCCGGACGGAGGGAGACCCAGTACTTC. Protein sequence: CASSESGRRETQYF.

V usage is TRBV11-2 and J usage is TRBJ1-4; possibly TRBD1 for D (6 bases). CDR1 and CDR2 (germline): SGHAT, FQNNGV. The CDR3 runs 16 residues. V gave up 7 bases and J gave up 8 bases, with 23 bases separating them. CDR3 sequence: CASTRGGRGAEEKLFF. The CDR3 nucleotides read TGTGCCAGCACCCGAGGCGGGCGGGGGGCAGAGGAAAAACTGTTTTTT.

This clonotype occurred many times. This sequence joins TRBV9 and TRBJ1-1, with 9 bases that match TRBD1. The CDR3 length is 13 residues. The germline V gene has CDR1 SGDLS and CDR2 YYNGEE. The junction had 5 bases not matched to a gene; V was cut back by 5 bases and J by 6 bases. This CDR3 is CASSDTGGPEAFF. CDR3 nucleotide sequence: TGTGCCAGCAGTGATACAGGGGGCCCTGAAGCTTTCTTT.

This clonotype was seen ten or more times. CDR3 region: CASSDDRVSNTEAFF. The CDR3 DNA reads as TGCGCCAGCAGCGATGACAGGGTTTCGAACACTGAAGCTTTCTTT. The V call is TRBV5-1, the J call TRBJ1-1; 7 bases map to TRBD1. CDR3 length equals 15 residues. Germline V gives CDR1 SGHRS, CDR2 YFSETQ. The trim removed 4 bases at V and 1 base at J, leaving 7 bases unmatched.

The sample holds many counts of this clonotype. The chain combines TRBV27 with TRBJ2-1, with D uncertain. The germline CDR1 and CDR2 sequences are MNHEY and SMNVEV (reference sequence). The CDR3 spans 14 residues. V was clipped by 6 bases and J by 0 bases, with 9 bases between them. The DNA for the CDR3 is TGTGCCAGCAGCTACTTAAGCTCCTACAATGAGCAGTTCTTC. Protein: CASSYLSSYNEQFF.

This chain connects TRBV5-1 to TRBJ2-5; D is undetermined. CDR1 is SGHRS, CDR2 YFSETQ, per germline. The V end was cut by 0 bases, the J end by 5 bases, with 14 bases between. CDR3 size: 15 residues. The CDR3 loop reads CASSLAGFVGETQYF. The DNA for the CDR3 is TGCGCCAGCAGCTTGGCCGGGTTCGTCGGGGAGACCCAGTACTTC.

This clonotype was counted at least ten times. The V and J genes are TRBV29-1 and TRBJ2-1, with TRBD1 identical over 7 bases. This CDR3 is 12 amino acids long. J lost 8 bases, V lost 2 bases, and 3 bases had no gene match. Germline V CDR1 and CDR2: SQVTM, ANQGSEA. The CDR3 loop reads CSVEIGGDEQFF. CDR3 coding DNA: TGCAGCGTTGAAATAGGGGGCGATGAGCAGTTCTTC.

The count of this clonotype is one. This rearrangement joins TRBV25-1 to TRBJ1-2; tentative D call: TRBD1 (5 bases). Germline V gene sequence: CDR1 MGHDK, CDR2 SYGVNS. Trimming removed 3 bases at V and 3 bases at J, with 14 bases between. This CDR3 has 15 residues. This chain's CDR3 is CASSETTATYYGYTF. In DNA, the CDR3 is TGTGCCAGCAGTGAGACGACAGCAACTTACTATGGCTACACCTTC.

This clonotype appeared many times. The chain uses TRBV6-1 and TRBJ1-2; the D gene is possibly TRBD1 (6 bases). The germline V gene encodes CDR1 MNHNS and CDR2 SASEGT. V lost 7 bases to trimming and J lost 1 base, with 10 bases between them. The length of the CDR3 is 13 residues. CDR3 DNA: TGTGCCAGCACTGGGACACGTAACTATGGCTACACCTTC. Translating it yields CASTGTRNYGYTF.

This clonotype was detected ten times or more. The rearrangement links TRBV2 to TRBJ2-7; 8 bases line up with TRBD1. CDR3 size: 17 residues. The V gene end was trimmed by 2 bases and the J gene end by 5 bases; junction bases not matched to a gene: 14. Germline loops: CDR1 SNHLY, CDR2 FYNNEI. Here the CDR3 reads CASSERLYGQGGNEQYF. CDR3 nucleotides: TGTGCCAGCAGTGAAAGGCTCTACGGACAGGGAGGAAACGAGCAGTACTTC. The whole variable domain, filled in from reference TRBV2 and TRBJ2-7, reads EPEVTQTPSHQVTQMGQEVILRCVPISNHLYFYWYRQILGQKVEFLVSFYNNEISEKSEIFDDQFSVERPDGSNFTLKIRSTKLEDSAMYFCASSERLYGQGGNEQYFGPGTRLTVT.

The rearrangement links TRBV20-1 to TRBJ2-7; D gene unclear. CDR1 DFQATT and CDR2 SNEGSKA come from the germline V gene (reference sequence). The CDR3 totals 13 residues. V shed 6 bases and J shed 10 bases, with 22 bases lying between them. The CDR3 DNA sequence: TGCAGTGCAGACGAACCGTTTTTAGACGGCCAGTACTTC. As protein: CSADEPFLDGQYF.

This clonotype showed up just once. The V call is TRBV5-1, the J call TRBJ2-7; D could derive from TRBD1 or TRBD2 (6 bases each). The CDR3 sequence is 15 residues long. V lost 2 bases, J lost 0 bases, and 12 bases lay in between. CDR1 SGHRS and CDR2 YFSETQ come from the germline V gene. CDR3 sequence (DNA): TGCGCCAGCAGCTTCCAGGAGGGGGTCTCCTACGAGCAGTACTTC. Its translation: CASSFQEGVSYEQYF.

The V gene is TRBV4-2, the J gene TRBJ1-6; perhaps TRBD1 as D (5 bases). Germline V gene sequence: CDR1 LGHNA, CDR2 YNFKEQ. V was clipped by 0 bases and J by 9 bases, with 18 bases between them. CDR3 length: 17 amino acids. The CDR3 is CASSQDAFGGTGSPLHF. CDR3 DNA: TGTGCCAGCAGCCAAGATGCTTTCGGGGGGACCGGTTCACCCCTCCACTTT.

The CDR3 here is CASSEFPGTGSNTEAFF. The CDR3 DNA reads TGTGCCAGCAGTGAATTTCCTGGCACAGGGAGCAACACTGAAGCTTTCTTT. The chain joins TRBV2 to TRBJ1-1, with a weak D call TRBD1 (6 bases). Germline values: CDR1 SNHLY, CDR2 FYNNEI. Trimming cost V 2 bases and J 2 bases, with 18 bases left between them. The CDR3 length is 17 residues.

The chain employs TRBV25-1 and TRBJ1-2; D not resolved. The CDR3 spans 16 residues. Deletions cut 3 bases from V and 0 bases from J, with 14 bases between. The germline gives CDR1 MGHDK, CDR2 SYGVNS. CDR3 sequence (DNA): TGTGCCAGCAGTGACCCTGGACTTGGTACTAACTATGGCTACACCTTC. This codes for CASSDPGLGTNYGYTF.

The chain combines TRBV3-1 with TRBJ1-1; D gene uncertain. Trimming shortened V by 0 bases and J by 1 base, and 9 bases separated the two germline ends. This CDR3 has 15 residues. The germline CDR1 and CDR2 sequences are LGHDT and YNNKEL (reference sequence). The CDR3 DNA sequence: TGTGCCAGCAGCCAAGATCTACGGTGGAACACTGAAGCTTTCTTT. Its protein is CASSQDLRWNTEAFF. The full variable domain, rest sourced from reference TRBV3-1 and TRBJ1-1, is DTAVSQTPKYLVTQMGNDKSIKCEQNLGHDTMYWYKQDSKKFLKIMFSYNNKELIINETVPNRFSPKSPDKAHLNLHINSLELGDSAVYFCASSQDLRWNTEAFFGQGTRLTVV.

This clonotype was recorded at least ten times. This chain joins TRBV7-2 and TRBJ2-7; either TRBD1 or TRBD2 may supply D (7 bases each). The CDR3 loop spans 15 amino acids. Germline CDR1 SGHTA, CDR2 FQGNSA. V dropped 4 bases and J dropped 0 bases, with 13 bases sitting between them. In DNA, the CDR3 is TGTGCCAGCAGCTGGGGGGGACAGAGCTCCTACGAGCAGTACTTC. Protein product: CASSWGGQSSYEQYF. Looking up the rest from reference TRBV7-2 and TRBJ2-7 gives the full variable domain: GAGVSQSPSNKVTEKGKDVELRCDPISGHTALYWYRQSLGQGLEFLIYFQGNSAPDKSGLPSDRFSAERTGGSVSTLTIQRTQQEDSAVYLCASSWGGQSSYEQYFGPGTRLTVT.

As regards this clonotype: This may be a read error: a much more frequent sequence differs by one nucleotide. The gene calls are TRBV13 and TRBJ2-5, with D uncertain. V shed 1 base and J shed 11 bases, with 14 bases lying between them. The germline V gene has CDR1 PRHDT and CDR2 FYEKMQ (reference sequence). This CDR3 has 13 amino acids. The CDR3 protein is CASSLAQNNEQYF. The CDR3 nucleotides are TGTGCCAGCAGCTTAGCCCAGAACAATGAGCAGTACTTC.